These 20 T cell receptor beta chains share one sample of origin, sequenced in a study of human T cells and chemical hapten exposure. Using its own MiXCR run on the RACE reads, TCRdb lists one record per CDR3 protein. The sample holds fewer than 200,000 distinct CDR3 sequences; around a quarter are singletons and the top ten take 2.1%. Noted time point: patch test 3, about 24 weeks after DPC sensitization. As for treatment: therapeutic diphenylcyclopropenone sensitization with weekly scalp DPC. Sample: whole blood, taken in connection with sensitization to the hapten diphenylcyclopropenone (DPC). Source of these receptors: a woman aged 18-35 years with alopecia areata. Some clones in this sample may be carry-over from other donors' samples.

This chain joins TRBV7-2 and TRBJ2-1, with D perhaps TRBD2 (6 bases). The CDR3 is made up of 14 amino acids. Germline CDR1 SGHTA, CDR2 FQGNSA. Trimming removed 3 bases from V and 3 bases from J, with 9 bases in between. The CDR3: CASSFLAVYNEQFF. CDR3 DNA: TGTGCCAGCAGCTTCTTAGCGGTCTACAATGAGCAGTTCTTC.

This clonotype was seen at least ten times. The chain has TRBV4-1 and TRBJ1-1; D not resolved. Germline loops: CDR1 MGHRA, CDR2 YSYEKL. The V end was cut by 3 bases, the J end by 0 bases, with 8 bases between. The CDR3 has 14 amino acids. The CDR3 protein is CASSHPDMNTEAFF. For the CDR3, the DNA is TGCGCCAGCAGCCACCCAGATATGAACACTGAAGCTTTCTTT.

In its sample, this clonotype was seen many times. The rearrangement uses TRBV21-1 and TRBJ2-5; the D call of TRBD1 is as the table states it, not checked on the DNA. TRBV21-1 is listed as a pseudogene. The CDR3 has 17 amino acids. This CDR3 is CASSKREFEGAQETQYF. CDR3 nucleotides: TGTGCCAGCAGCAAAAGGGAATTTGAGGGGGCGCAGGAGACCCAGTACTTC.

This clonotype has ten or more counts. The J gene is TRBJ2-2, the V gene TRBV9; D might be TRBD2 (5 bases). The V end lost 4 bases, the J end lost 5 bases, and 15 bases lay between the germline ends. The CDR3 extends over 15 amino acids. Germline CDR1 SGDLS, CDR2 YYNGEE. CDR3 loop: CASSPRVSGTGELFF. The CDR3 DNA is TGTGCCAGCAGCCCAAGAGTAAGCGGAACCGGGGAGCTGTTTTTT. Variable domain in full (rest from reference TRBV9 and TRBJ2-2): DSGVTQTPKHLITATGQRVTLRCSPRSGDLSVYWYQQSLDQGLQFLIQYYNGEERAKGNILERFSAQQFPDLHSELNLSSLELGDSALYFCASSPRVSGTGELFFGEGSRLTVL.

V usage is TRBV2 and J usage is TRBJ2-1; D is unclear. This CDR3 comprises 15 residues. Trimming removed 3 bases at V and 5 bases at J, with 14 bases between. Germline V gives CDR1 SNHLY, CDR2 FYNNEI. The CDR3 here is CASSDHGRPNNEQFF. CDR3 bases: TGTGCCAGCAGTGATCACGGCAGGCCCAACAATGAGCAGTTCTTC.

This clonotype was found a few times. A junction boundary mismatches the germline segment, possibly from a read error. CDR3 DNA: TGTGTCAGCGGTGGACTAGGGGCCTACAATGAGCAGTTCTTC. Its translation: CVSGGLGAYNEQFF. The gene calls are TRBV2 and TRBJ2-1, with 7 nucleotides matching TRBD2. Germline V gene data show CDR1 as SNHLY and CDR2 as FYNNEI. The CDR3 contains 14 residues.

This CDR3 reads CASLPAGGYEQYF. The CDR3 DNA sequence: TGTGCCAGCCTTCCAGCGGGAGGCTACGAGCAGTACTTC. The V and J genes are TRBV27 and TRBJ2-7; the match to TRBD2 covers 9 bases. Per germline, CDR1 MNHEY and CDR2 SMNVEV (reference sequence). Trimming took 8 bases from V and 3 from J; bases not matched to a gene: 5. The CDR3 runs 13 residues.

This clonotype was seen a few times. V usage is TRBV5-1 and J usage is TRBJ1-3; D not certain. Per germline, CDR1 SGHRS and CDR2 YFSETQ. The CDR3 covers 15 residues. The V gene lost 0 bases and the J gene lost 0 bases, with 7 bases spanning the gap. CDR3 DNA sequence: TGCGCCAGCAGCTTGGACAGCCGCTCTGGAAACACCATATATTTT. Protein product: CASSLDSRSGNTIYF. The entire variable domain, with the rest obtained from reference TRBV5-1 and TRBJ1-3, is as follows: KAGVTQTPRYLIKTRGQQVTLSCSPISGHRSVSWYQQTPGQGLQFLFEYFSETQRNKGNFPGRFSGRQFSNSRSEMNVSTLELGDSALYLCASSLDSRSGNTIYFGEGSWLTVV.

This clonotype was counted ten times or more. The V and J genes are TRBV20-1 and TRBJ2-5, with 7 bases lining up with TRBD1. The trim removed 4 bases at V and 4 bases at J, leaving 12 bases unmatched. Germline V lookup: CDR1 DFQATT, CDR2 SNEGSKA (reference sequence). The CDR3 is 15 amino acids. CDR3 residues: CSANGADRVGETQYF. DNA for the CDR3: TGCAGTGCTAATGGAGCTGACAGGGTAGGAGAGACCCAGTACTTC.

The J gene is TRBJ2-1, the V gene TRBV6-2 or TRBV6-3, with D possibly TRBD2 on 6 matching bases. Germline values: CDR1 MNHEY, CDR2 SVGEGT. The CDR3 covers 15 residues. V was shortened by 10 bases and J by 0 bases, with 16 bases between the two germline ends. The CDR3 loop is CATPAREFSYNEQFF. CDR3 DNA: TGTGCCACCCCCGCCCGGGAGTTCTCCTACAATGAGCAGTTCTTC.

There are a few counts of this clonotype. The rearrangement links TRBV6-1 to TRBJ2-3; D may be TRBD1 (5 bases). The germline CDR1 and CDR2 sequences are MNHNS and SASEGT. Trimming cost V 6 bases and J 2 bases, with 15 bases left between them. The CDR3 has 15 residues. The CDR3 loop reads CASSRRGAYTDTQYF. The CDR3 nucleotides read TGTGCCAGCAGCCGCCGTGGGGCCTACACAGATACGCAGTATTTT.

This sequence joins TRBV15 and TRBJ2-7, with D tentatively TRBD2 (5 bases). The CDR3 runs 15 residues. Trimming cost V 0 bases and J 4 bases, with 13 bases left between them. Germline CDR1 reads LNHNV; CDR2 reads YYDKDF (reference sequence). The CDR3 region is CATSRDSARSYEQYF. The CDR3 DNA follows: TGTGCCACCAGCAGAGATAGCGCCCGGAGTTACGAGCAGTACTTC.

The chain recombines TRBV20-1 with TRBJ1-2; perhaps TRBD1 as D (5 bases). The CDR3 sequence is 14 residues long. CDR1 and CDR2 from the germline V gene are DFQATT and SNEGSKA (reference sequence). Trimming shortened V by 5 bases and J by 6 bases, and 19 bases separated the two germline ends. The CDR3: CSAVSLGRSNGYTF. The CDR3 coding sequence is TGCAGTGCTGTCTCCCTGGGACGGTCTAATGGCTACACCTTC.

The V call is TRBV20-1, the J call TRBJ2-1; possible D gene TRBD1, 5 bases. The CDR3 consists of 15 residues. Germline loops: CDR1 DFQATT, CDR2 SNEGSKA (reference sequence). Trimming left V 5 bases short and J 5 bases short, with 19 bases between. CDR3 protein: CSAPRGASSHNEQFF. The CDR3 DNA reads as TGCAGTGCTCCAAGGGGCGCTAGTAGCCACAATGAGCAGTTCTTC.

At least ten counts were recorded for this clonotype. V is TRBV2 and J is TRBJ1-1; no clear D gene. The CDR3 totals 12 residues. V dropped 4 bases and J dropped 0 bases, with 3 bases sitting between them. Germline loops: CDR1 SNHLY, CDR2 FYNNEI. The CDR3 region is CASSGMNTEAFF. For the CDR3, the DNA is TGTGCCAGCAGTGGTATGAACACTGAAGCTTTCTTT.

This clonotype was seen more than once but under ten times. The V and J genes are TRBV20-1 and TRBJ1-1; D is unclear. Trimming removed 6 bases from V and 2 bases from J, with 10 bases in between. Germline CDR1 is DFQATT and CDR2 is SNEGSKA (reference sequence). The CDR3 spans 12 residues. CDR3 protein: CSALDVNTEAFF. CDR3 coding DNA: TGCAGTGCCCTGGACGTAAACACTGAAGCTTTCTTT.

This clonotype was found once. The chain couples TRBV9 to TRBJ1-5; D may be TRBD1 (5 bases). The CDR3 is made up of 14 amino acids. The germline CDR1 and CDR2 sequences are SGDLS and YYNGEE. Trimming shortened V by 4 bases and J by 3 bases, and 11 bases separated the two germline ends. The CDR3 sequence is CASSSGTLNQPQHF. CDR3 in DNA: TGTGCCAGCAGCTCCGGGACGCTCAATCAGCCCCAGCATTTT. Full variable domain (rest looked up from reference TRBV9 and TRBJ1-5): DSGVTQTPKHLITATGQRVTLRCSPRSGDLSVYWYQQSLDQGLQFLIQYYNGEERAKGNILERFSAQQFPDLHSELNLSSLELGDSALYFCASSSGTLNQPQHFGDGTRLSIL.

In its sample, this clonotype was seen many times. The rearrangement joins TRBV12-3 or TRBV12-4 to TRBJ2-3, with a possible D match to TRBD2 (6 bases). The CDR3 runs 15 residues. V lost 5 bases and J lost 3, with 15 bases in between. DNA for the CDR3: TGTGCCAGCAGTCCCCGGGACTCCAAAACAGATACGCAGTATTTT. As protein: CASSPRDSKTDTQYF.

This sequence joins TRBV12-3 or TRBV12-4 and TRBJ1-6; perhaps TRBD1 as D (6 bases). Trimming took 0 bases from V and 9 from J, leaving 15 bases between them. This CDR3 has 16 residues. CDR3 region: CASSLARQGMRSPLHF. CDR3 nucleotides: TGTGCCAGCAGTTTAGCGCGGCAGGGGATGCGTTCACCCCTCCACTTT.

The rearrangement joins TRBV7-2 to TRBJ1-2, with D unresolved. V lost 1 base, J lost 1 base, and 10 bases lay in between. Germline CDR1 and CDR2: SGHTA and FQGNSA. The CDR3 has 15 amino acids. The CDR3, as DNA: TGTGCCAGCAGCTTAGTCACCGCGGATAACTATGGCTACACCTTC. Residues: CASSLVTADNYGYTF.